A selection of T cell receptor beta chains follows, all from one sample in a study of blood T cell repertoires in COVID-19. Clones were read by immunoSEQ multiplex PCR, and TCRdb kept only the in-frame ones, dropping some. The profile shows just over 150,000 clones, 80% to 95% of them singletons. The sequencing input was peripheral blood. The receptor set was obtained from a man aged 25-45 years with COVID-19, enrolled during active disease. The CDR3 runs from the conserved cysteine through the conserved F or W. The D gene is left open where the match is weak.

>TRBV5-6|TRBJ2-2|TRBD1
CASSHRGSTGELFF
>TRBV19|TRBJ1-2|TRBD1
CASSQGTGNGYTF
>TRBV4-3|TRBJ2-7|TRBD2
CASSQGSGGYYEQYF
>TRBV3-1/TRBV3-2|TRBJ2-7|NA
CASSHYRVNAPSDEQYF
>TRBV4-3|TRBJ2-7|TRBD1
CASSQGAGGPSYEQYF
>TRBV5-1|TRBJ2-1|TRBD2
CASSIKPGLAGPREQFF
>TRBV15|TRBJ1-5|TRBD1
CATSRAGTGTYNQPQHF
>TRBV7-2|TRBJ2-2|TRBD1
CASRYRGTGELFF
>TRBV19|TRBJ1-2|TRBD1
CASSIVATGAATSGYTF
>TRBV6-5|TRBJ2-1|TRBD1
CASSYSMGQGVNEQFF
>TRBV19|TRBJ1-1|NA
CASSIGEGSPEAFF
>TRBV12-3/TRBV12-4|TRBJ2-7|NA
CASSLTYEQYF
>TRBV18|TRBJ2-3|TRBD1
CASSLGQGGTDTQYF
>TRBV7-3|TRBJ2-5|TRBD2
CASSLGLRLAGEETQYF
>TRBV19|TRBJ1-1|TRBD1
CASSMAGTVNTEAFF
>TRBV3-1/TRBV3-2|TRBJ2-3|TRBD2
CASSQLGAGHTQYF
>TRBV5-1|TRBJ2-1|NA
CASSLAGNSYNEQFF
>TRBV30|TRBJ2-7|NA
CAWSRLMREQYF
>TRBV27|TRBJ1-5|TRBD1
CASSSTGLNQPQHF
>TRBV20-1|TRBJ1-1|NA
CSASTGSMNTEAFF
>TRBV7-9|TRBJ2-3|TRBD1
CASSKTTGTGSKSDTQYF
>TRBV14|TRBJ1-6|NA
CASSQIGGRVSPLHF
>TRBV9|TRBJ2-7|NA
CASSGAGTPSYEQYF
>TRBV28|TRBJ1-6|TRBD1
CASSLWTGENSPLHF
>TRBV3-1/TRBV3-2|TRBJ2-3|NA
CASSQAIGGTDTQYF
>TRBV27|TRBJ1-6|TRBD1
CASRGQGYNSPLHF
>TRBV4-1|TRBJ1-2|TRBD1
CASSPFSGQGLIGYTF
>TRBV19|TRBJ1-5|TRBD1
CASIWDRNSNQPQHF